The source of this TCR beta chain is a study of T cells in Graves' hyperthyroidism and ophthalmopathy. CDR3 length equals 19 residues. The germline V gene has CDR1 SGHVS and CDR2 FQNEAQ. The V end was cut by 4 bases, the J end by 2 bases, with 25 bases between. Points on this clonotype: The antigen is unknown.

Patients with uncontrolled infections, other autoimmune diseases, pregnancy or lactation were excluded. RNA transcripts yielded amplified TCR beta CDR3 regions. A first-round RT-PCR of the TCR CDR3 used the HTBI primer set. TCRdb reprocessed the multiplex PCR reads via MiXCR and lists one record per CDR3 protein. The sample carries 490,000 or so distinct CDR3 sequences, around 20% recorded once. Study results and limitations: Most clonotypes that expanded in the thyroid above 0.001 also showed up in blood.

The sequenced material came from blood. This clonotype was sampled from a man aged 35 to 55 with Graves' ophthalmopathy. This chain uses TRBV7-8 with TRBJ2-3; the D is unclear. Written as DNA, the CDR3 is TGTGCCAGCAGCTCCCGCGGAGTCGGACCAAGGAAAATCACAGATACGCAGTATTTT. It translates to CASSSRGVGPRKITDTQYF.